This T cell receptor beta chain comes out of a study of shared clonotypes between healthy human individuals. Whole-study findings and limits: Researchers sampled only blood; tissue repertoires likely differ.

For this clone: Antigen specificity is unknown.

Assay: immunoSEQ multiplex PCR; the TCRdb copy retains only in-frame clones and omits some. The data show about 450,000 clones, 79% seen once. This CDR3 spans 17 amino acids. Deletions cut 4 bases from V and 3 bases from J, with 23 bases between. Sequencing was done on a sample of PBMCs. The clonotype was recovered from a middle-aged woman in good health. Some clones in this sample may be carry-over from other donors' samples. This chain uses TRBV5-3 with TRBJ2-7; D uncertain. TRBV5-3 is annotated as an ORF whose role is uncertain. The CDR3 DNA follows: TGTGCCAGAAGCGCACCAAATCCGCCGGGCACCCACTACGAGCAGTACTTC. Residues: CARSAPNPPGTHYEQYF.